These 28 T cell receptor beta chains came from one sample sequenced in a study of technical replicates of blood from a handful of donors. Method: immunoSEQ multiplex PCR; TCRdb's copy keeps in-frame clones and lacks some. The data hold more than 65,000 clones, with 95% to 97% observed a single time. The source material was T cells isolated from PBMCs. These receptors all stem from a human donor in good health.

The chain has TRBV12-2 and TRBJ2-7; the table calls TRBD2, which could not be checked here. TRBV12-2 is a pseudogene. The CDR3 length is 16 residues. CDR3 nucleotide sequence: TGTGCAAGTCGTCCAGGTTGCAGCGGGGGCCGCTACGAGCAGTACTTC. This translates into CASRPGCSGGRYEQYF.

The CDR3 loop reads CASSQKGEGDYEQYF. CDR3 sequence (DNA): TGCGCCAGCAGCCAAAAGGGTGAGGGCGACTACGAGCAGTACTTC. V is TRBV4-1 and J is TRBJ2-7, with D possibly TRBD2 on 5 matching bases. This CDR3 has 15 amino acids. The V gene lost 2 bases and the J gene lost 3 bases, with 14 bases spanning the gap. The V gene's germline CDR1 is MGHRA and CDR2 YSYEKL.

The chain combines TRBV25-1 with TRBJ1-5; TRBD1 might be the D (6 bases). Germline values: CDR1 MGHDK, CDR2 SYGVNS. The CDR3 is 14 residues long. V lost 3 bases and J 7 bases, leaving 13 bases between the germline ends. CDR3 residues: CASSELSGGQPQHF. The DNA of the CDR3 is TGTGCCAGCAGTGAGTTATCGGGGGGCCAGCCCCAGCATTTT.

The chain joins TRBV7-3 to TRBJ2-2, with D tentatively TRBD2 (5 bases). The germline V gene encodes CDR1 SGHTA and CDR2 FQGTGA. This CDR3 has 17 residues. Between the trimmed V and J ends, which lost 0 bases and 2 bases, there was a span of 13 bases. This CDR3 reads CASSLTPAGSNTGELFF. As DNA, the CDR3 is TGTGCCAGCAGCTTAACGCCTGCGGGCTCCAACACCGGGGAGCTGTTTTTT.

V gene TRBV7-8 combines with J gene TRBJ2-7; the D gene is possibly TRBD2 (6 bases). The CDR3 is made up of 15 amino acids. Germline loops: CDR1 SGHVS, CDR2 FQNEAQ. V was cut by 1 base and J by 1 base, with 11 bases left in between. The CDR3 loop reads CASSLGASASYEQYF. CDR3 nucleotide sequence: TGTGCCAGCAGCTTAGGGGCTAGCGCGTCCTACGAGCAGTACTTC.

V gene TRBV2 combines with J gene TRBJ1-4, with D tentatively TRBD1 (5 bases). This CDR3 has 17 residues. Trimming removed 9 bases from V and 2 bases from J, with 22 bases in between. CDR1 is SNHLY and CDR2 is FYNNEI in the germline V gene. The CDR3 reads CASFAQGILITNEKLFF. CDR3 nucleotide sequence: TGTGCCAGTTTTGCTCAGGGAATCCTCATTACTAATGAAAAACTGTTTTTT.

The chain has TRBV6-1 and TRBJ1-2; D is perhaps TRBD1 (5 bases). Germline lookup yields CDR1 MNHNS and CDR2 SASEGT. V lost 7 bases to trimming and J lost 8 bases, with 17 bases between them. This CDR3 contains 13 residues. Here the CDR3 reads CASIDGALAGYTF. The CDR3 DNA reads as TGTGCCAGCATTGATGGGGCTCTCGCGGGCTACACCTTC.

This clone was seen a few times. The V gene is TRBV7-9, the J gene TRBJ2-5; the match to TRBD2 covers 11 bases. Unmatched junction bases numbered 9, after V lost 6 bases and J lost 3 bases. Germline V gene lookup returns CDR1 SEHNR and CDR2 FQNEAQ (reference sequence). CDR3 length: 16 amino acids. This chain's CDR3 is CASSPGTSGIKETQYF. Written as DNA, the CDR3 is TGTGCCAGCAGTCCCGGGACTAGCGGAATAAAAGAGACCCAGTACTTC.

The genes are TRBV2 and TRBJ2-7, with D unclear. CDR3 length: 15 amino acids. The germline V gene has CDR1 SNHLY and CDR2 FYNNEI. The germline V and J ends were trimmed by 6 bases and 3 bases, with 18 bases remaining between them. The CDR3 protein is CASSDPGGILYEQYF. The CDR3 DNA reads TGTGCCAGCAGCGACCCAGGTGGAATTCTCTACGAGCAGTACTTC. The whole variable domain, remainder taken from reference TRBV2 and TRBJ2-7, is EPEVTQTPSHQVTQMGQEVILRCVPISNHLYFYWYRQILGQKVEFLVSFYNNEISEKSEIFDDQFSVERPDGSNFTLKIRSTKLEDSAMYFCASSDPGGILYEQYFGPGTRLTVT.

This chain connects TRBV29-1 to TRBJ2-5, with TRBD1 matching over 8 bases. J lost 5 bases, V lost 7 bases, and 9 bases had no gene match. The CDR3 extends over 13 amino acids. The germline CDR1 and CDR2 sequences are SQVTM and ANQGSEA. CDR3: CSASPGQAETQYF. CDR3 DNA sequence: TGCAGCGCCAGCCCGGGACAGGCGGAGACCCAGTACTTC.

CDR3 amino acids: CASSRGSLNTEAFF. The CDR3 nucleotides read TGTGCCAGCTCACGCGGGTCGTTGAACACTGAAGCTTTCTTT. The rearrangement uses TRBV18 and TRBJ1-1, with no clear D. This CDR3 spans 14 amino acids. Germline lookup yields CDR1 KGHSH and CDR2 LQKENI. The V end lost 4 bases, the J end lost 0 bases, and 9 bases lay between the germline ends.

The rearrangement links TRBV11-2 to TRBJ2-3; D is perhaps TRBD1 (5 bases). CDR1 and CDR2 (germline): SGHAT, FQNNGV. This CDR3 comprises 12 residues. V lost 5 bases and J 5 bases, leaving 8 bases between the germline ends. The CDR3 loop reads CASSTQGDTQYF. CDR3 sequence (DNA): TGTGCCAGCAGCACCCAGGGAGATACGCAGTATTTT. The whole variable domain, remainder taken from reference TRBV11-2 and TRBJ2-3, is EAGVAQSPRYKIIEKRQSVAFWCNPISGHATLYWYQQILGQGPKLLIQFQNNGVVDDSQLPKDRFSAERLKGVDSTLKIQPAKLEDSAVYLCASSTQGDTQYFGPGTRLTVL.

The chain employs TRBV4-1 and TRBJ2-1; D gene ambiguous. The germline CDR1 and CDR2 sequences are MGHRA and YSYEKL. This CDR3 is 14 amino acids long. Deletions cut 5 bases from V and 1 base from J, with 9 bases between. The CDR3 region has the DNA TGCGCCAGCAGCTCCTTACTGTCCTACAATGAGCAGTTCTTC. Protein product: CASSSLLSYNEQFF.

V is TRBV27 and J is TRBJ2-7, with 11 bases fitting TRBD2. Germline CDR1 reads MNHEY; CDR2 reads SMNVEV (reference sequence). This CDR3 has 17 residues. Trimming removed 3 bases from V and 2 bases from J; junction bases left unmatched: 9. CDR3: CASSLLVAGGPAYEQYF. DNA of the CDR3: TGTGCCAGCAGTTTGCTTGTAGCGGGAGGGCCGGCCTACGAGCAGTACTTC.

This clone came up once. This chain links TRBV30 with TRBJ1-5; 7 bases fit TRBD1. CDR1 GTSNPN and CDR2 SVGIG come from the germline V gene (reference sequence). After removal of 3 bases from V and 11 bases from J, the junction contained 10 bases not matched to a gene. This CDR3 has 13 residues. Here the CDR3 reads CAWSRQGDPAQHF. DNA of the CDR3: TGTGCCTGGAGCCGCCAGGGGGACCCAGCCCAGCATTTT.

The CDR3 protein is CASSLGQVNQPQHF. The CDR3 coding sequence is TGTGCCAGCAGTCTCGGACAGGTAAATCAGCCCCAGCATTTT. This chain connects TRBV27 to TRBJ1-5; 7 nucleotides agree with TRBD1. J gave up 4 bases and V 5 bases, and 5 bases lay outside the gene matches. CDR3 size: 14 residues. Per the germline V gene, CDR1 is MNHEY and CDR2 is SMNVEV (reference sequence).

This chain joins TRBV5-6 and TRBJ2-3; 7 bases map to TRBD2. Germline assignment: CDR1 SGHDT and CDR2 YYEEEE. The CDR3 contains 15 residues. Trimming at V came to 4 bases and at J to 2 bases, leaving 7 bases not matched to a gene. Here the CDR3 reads CASSVSGISTDTQYF. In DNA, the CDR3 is TGTGCCAGCAGCGTAAGCGGGATCTCCACAGATACGCAGTATTTT.

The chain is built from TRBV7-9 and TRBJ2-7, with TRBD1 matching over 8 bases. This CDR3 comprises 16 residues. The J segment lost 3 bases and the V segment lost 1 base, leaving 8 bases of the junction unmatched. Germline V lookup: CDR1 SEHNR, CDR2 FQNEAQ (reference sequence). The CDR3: CASSLDPGTGLYEQYF. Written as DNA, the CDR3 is TGTGCCAGCAGCTTAGATCCCGGGACAGGACTCTACGAGCAGTACTTC.

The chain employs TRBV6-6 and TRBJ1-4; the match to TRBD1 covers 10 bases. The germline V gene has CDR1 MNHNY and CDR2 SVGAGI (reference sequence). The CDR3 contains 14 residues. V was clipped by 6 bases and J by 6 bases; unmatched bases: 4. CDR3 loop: CASRSGTGDEKLFF. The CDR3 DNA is TGTGCCAGCAGATCCGGGACAGGGGATGAAAAACTGTTTTTT.

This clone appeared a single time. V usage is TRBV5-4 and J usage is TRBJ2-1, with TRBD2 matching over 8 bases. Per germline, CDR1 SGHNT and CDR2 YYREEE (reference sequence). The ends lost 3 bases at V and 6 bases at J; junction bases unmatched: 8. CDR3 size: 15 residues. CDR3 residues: CASSSLTSASNEQFF. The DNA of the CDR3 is TGTGCCAGCAGCTCGCTGACTAGCGCCTCCAATGAGCAGTTCTTC.

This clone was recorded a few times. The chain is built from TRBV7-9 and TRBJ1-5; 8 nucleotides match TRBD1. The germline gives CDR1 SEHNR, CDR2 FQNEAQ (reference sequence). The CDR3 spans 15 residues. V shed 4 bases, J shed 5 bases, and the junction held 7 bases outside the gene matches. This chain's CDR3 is CASSWGQGAHQPQHF. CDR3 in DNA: TGTGCCAGCAGCTGGGGGCAGGGGGCACATCAGCCCCAGCATTTT.

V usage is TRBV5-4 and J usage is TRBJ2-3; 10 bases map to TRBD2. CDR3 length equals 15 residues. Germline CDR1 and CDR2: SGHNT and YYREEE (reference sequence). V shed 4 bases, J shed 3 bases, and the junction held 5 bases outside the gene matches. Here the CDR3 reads CASSRGLAVTDTQYF. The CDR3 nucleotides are TGTGCCAGCAGCCGAGGACTAGCGGTAACAGATACGCAGTATTTT.

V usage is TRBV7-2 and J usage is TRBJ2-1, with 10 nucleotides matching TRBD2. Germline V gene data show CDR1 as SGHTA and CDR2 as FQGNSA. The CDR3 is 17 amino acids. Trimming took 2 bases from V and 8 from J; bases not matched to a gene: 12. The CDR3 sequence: CASSLRSSSGRGYEQFF. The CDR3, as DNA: TGTGCCAGCAGCTTAAGGTCTTCTAGCGGGAGAGGCTATGAGCAGTTCTTC. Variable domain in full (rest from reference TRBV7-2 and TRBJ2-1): GAGVSQSPSNKVTEKGKDVELRCDPISGHTALYWYRQSLGQGLEFLIYFQGNSAPDKSGLPSDRFSAERTGGSVSTLTIQRTQQEDSAVYLCASSLRSSSGRGYEQFFGPGTRLTVL.

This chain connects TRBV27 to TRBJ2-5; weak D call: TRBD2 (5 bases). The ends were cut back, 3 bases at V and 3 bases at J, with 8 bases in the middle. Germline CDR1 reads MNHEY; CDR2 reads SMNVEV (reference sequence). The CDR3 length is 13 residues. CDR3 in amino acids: CASSFTGKETQYF. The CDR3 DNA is TGTGCCAGCAGTTTTACGGGAAAAGAGACCCAGTACTTC.

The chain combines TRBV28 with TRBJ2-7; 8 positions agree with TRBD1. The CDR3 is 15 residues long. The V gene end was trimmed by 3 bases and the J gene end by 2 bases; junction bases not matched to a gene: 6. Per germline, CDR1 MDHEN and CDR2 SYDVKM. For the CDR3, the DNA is TGTGCCAGCAGTTTTTTTGGGACAGGAGCCTACGAGCAGTACTTC. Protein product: CASSFFGTGAYEQYF.

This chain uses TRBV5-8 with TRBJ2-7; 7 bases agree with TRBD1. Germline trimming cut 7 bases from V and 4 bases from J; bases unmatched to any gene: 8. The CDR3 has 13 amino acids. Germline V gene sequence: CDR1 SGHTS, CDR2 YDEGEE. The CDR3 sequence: CASGDRSYYEQYF. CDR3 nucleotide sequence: TGTGCCAGCGGGGACAGAAGTTATTACGAGCAGTACTTC.

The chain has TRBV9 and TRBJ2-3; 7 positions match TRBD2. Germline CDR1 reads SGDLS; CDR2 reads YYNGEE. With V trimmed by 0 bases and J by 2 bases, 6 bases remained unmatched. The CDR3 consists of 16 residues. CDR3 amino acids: CASSVASGLSTDTQYF. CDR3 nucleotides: TGTGCCAGCAGCGTAGCTAGCGGCCTCTCCACAGATACGCAGTATTTT.

The CDR3 region is CASSLYTGYEQYF. For the CDR3, the DNA is TGTGCCAGCAGCTTGTATACCGGCTACGAGCAGTACTTC. The rearrangement uses TRBV5-4 and TRBJ2-7; D is ambiguous. Germline lookup yields CDR1 SGHNT and CDR2 YYREEE (reference sequence). The CDR3 covers 13 residues. V dropped 1 base and J dropped 3 bases, with 8 bases sitting between them.